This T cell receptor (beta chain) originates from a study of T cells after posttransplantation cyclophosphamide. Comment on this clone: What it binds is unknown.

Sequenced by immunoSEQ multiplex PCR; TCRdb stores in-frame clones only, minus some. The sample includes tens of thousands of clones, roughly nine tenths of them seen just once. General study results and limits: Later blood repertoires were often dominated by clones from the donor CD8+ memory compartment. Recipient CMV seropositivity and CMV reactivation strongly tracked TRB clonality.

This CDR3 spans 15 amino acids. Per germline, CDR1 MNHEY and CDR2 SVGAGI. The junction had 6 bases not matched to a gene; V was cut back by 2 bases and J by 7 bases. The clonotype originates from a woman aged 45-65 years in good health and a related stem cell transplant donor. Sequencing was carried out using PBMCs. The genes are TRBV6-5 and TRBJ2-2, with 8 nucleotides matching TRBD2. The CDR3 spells CASSYARGGSGELFF. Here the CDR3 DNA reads TGTGCCAGCAGTTACGCTCGGGGGGGCAGCGGGGAGCTGTTTTTT.